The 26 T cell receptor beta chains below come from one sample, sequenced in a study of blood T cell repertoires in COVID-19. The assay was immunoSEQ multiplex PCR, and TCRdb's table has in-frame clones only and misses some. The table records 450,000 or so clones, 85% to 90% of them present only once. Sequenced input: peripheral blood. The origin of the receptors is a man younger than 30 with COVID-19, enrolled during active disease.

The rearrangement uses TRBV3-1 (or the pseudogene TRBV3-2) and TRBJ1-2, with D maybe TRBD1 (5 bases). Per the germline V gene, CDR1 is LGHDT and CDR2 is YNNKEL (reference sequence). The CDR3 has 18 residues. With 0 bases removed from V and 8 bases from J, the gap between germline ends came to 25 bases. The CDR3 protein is CASSQDPQPHRPPGGYTF. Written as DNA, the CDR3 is TGTGCCAGCAGCCAAGATCCCCAGCCGCACAGGCCCCCTGGAGGCTACACCTTC.

The CDR3 sequence: CASSYAEDKRTDTQYF. The CDR3 region has the DNA TGTGCCAGCAGTTACGCAGAGGACAAACGCACAGATACGCAGTATTTT. The chain is built from TRBV6-5 and TRBJ2-3, with D possibly being TRBD1 (5 bases). Per germline, CDR1 MNHEY and CDR2 SVGAGI. V was clipped by 2 bases and J by 1 base, with 13 bases between them. The CDR3 runs 16 residues.

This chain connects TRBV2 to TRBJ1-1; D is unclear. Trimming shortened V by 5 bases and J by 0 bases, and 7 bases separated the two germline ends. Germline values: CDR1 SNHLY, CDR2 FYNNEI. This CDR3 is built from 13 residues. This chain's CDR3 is CASSSGMNTEAFF. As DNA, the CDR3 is TGTGCCAGCAGTTCGGGGATGAACACTGAAGCTTTCTTT.

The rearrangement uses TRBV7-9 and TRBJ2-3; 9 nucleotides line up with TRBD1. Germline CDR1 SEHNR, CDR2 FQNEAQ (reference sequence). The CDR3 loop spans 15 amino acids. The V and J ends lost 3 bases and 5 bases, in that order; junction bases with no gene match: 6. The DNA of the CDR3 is TGTGCCAGCAGCTTGGGACAGGGCTTTAGAGATACGCAGTATTTT. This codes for CASSLGQGFRDTQYF.

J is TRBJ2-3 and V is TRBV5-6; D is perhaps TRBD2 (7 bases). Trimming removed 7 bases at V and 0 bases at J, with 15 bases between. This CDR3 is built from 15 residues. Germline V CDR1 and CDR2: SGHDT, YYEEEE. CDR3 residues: CASLRGRASTDTQYF. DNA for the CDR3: TGTGCCAGCCTAAGGGGGAGGGCTAGCACAGATACGCAGTATTTT.

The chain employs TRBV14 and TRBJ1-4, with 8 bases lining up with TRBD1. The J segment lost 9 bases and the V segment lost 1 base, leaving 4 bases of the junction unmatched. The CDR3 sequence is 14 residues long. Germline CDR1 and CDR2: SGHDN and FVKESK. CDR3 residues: CASSQAGTGQKLFF. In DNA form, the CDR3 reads TGTGCCAGCAGCCAAGCGGGGACAGGACAAAAACTGTTTTTT.

The CDR3 DNA reads as TGTGCCAGCAGCCCGGGGACAGGGTGGTACGAGCAGTACTTC. Translating gives CASSPGTGWYEQYF. V is TRBV5-5 and J is TRBJ2-7; TRBD1 aligns across 9 bases. This CDR3 is 14 amino acids long. The V segment lost 4 bases and the J segment 4 bases; nucleotides outside the gene matches: 6. Germline assignment: CDR1 SGHKS and CDR2 YYEKEE (reference sequence).

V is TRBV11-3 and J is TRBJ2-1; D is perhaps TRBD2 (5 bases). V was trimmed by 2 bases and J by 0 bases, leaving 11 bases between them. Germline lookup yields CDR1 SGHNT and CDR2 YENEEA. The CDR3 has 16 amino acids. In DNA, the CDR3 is TGTGCCAGCAGCTTACCCAGCGGACCCTCCTACAATGAGCAGTTCTTC. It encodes CASSLPSGPSYNEQFF.

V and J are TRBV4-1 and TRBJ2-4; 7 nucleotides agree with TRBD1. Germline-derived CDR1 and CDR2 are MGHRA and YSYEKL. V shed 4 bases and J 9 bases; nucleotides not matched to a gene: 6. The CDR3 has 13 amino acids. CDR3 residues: CASSLGGRAIQYF. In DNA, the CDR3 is TGCGCCAGCAGCCTAGGGGGCCGGGCCATTCAGTACTTC.

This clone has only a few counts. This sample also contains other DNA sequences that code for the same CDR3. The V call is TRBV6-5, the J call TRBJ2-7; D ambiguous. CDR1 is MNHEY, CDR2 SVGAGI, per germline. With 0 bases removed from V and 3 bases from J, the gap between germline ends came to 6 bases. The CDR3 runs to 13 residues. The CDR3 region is CASSYSRGYEQYF. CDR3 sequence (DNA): TGTGCCAGCAGTTACTCGAGAGGCTACGAGCAGTACTTC.

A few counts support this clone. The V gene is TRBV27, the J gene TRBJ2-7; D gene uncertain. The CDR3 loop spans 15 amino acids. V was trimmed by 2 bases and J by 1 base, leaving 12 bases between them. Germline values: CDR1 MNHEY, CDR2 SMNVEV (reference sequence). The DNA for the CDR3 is TGTGCCAGCAGTTTAGCCCCTCCCAGTTCCTACGAGCAGTACTTC. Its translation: CASSLAPPSSYEQYF.

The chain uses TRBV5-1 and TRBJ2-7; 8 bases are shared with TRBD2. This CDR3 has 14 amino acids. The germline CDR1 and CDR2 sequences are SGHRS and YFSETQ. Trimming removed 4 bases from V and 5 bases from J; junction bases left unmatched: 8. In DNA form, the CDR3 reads TGCGCCAGCAGCGCGGGGGGAGGGAGCAACGAGCAGTACTTC. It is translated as CASSAGGGSNEQYF.

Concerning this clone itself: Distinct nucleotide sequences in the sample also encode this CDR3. The CDR3 here is CASSSGDTQYF. DNA of the CDR3: TGTGCCAGCAGCTCAGGTGATACGCAGTATTTT. The chain employs TRBV12-3 or TRBV12-4 and TRBJ2-3; D gene unclear. There are 11 residues in the CDR3. Trimming took 6 bases from V and 6 from J, leaving 7 bases between them.

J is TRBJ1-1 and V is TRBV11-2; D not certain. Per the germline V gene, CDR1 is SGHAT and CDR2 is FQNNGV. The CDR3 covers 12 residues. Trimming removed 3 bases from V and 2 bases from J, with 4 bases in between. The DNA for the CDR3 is TGTGCCAGCAGCTTCTCCAACACTGAAGCTTTCTTT. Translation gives CASSFSNTEAFF. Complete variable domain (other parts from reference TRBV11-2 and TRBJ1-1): EAGVAQSPRYKIIEKRQSVAFWCNPISGHATLYWYQQILGQGPKLLIQFQNNGVVDDSQLPKDRFSAERLKGVDSTLKIQPAKLEDSAVYLCASSFSNTEAFFGQGTRLTVV.

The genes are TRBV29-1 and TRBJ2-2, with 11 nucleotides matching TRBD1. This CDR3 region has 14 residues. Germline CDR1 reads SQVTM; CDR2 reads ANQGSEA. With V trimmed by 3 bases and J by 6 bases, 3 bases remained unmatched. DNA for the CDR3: TGCAGCGTTGATATGGGACAGGGGGCCGGGGAGCTGTTTTTT. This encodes CSVDMGQGAGELFF.

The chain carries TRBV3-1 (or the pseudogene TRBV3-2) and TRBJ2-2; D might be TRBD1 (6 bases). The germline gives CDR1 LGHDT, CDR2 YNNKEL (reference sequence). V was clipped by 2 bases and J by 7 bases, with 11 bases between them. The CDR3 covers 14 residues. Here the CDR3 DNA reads TGTGCCAGCAGCCAAAACAGGGTAGTCGGGGAGCTGTTTTTT. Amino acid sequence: CASSQNRVVGELFF.

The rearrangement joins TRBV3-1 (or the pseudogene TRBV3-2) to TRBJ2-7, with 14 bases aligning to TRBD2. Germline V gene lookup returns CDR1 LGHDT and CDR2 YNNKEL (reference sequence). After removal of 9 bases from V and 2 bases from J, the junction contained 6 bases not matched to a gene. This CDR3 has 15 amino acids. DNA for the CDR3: TGTGCCAGTGGACTAGCGGGAGGCCTAACCTACGAGCAGTACTTC. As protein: CASGLAGGLTYEQYF.

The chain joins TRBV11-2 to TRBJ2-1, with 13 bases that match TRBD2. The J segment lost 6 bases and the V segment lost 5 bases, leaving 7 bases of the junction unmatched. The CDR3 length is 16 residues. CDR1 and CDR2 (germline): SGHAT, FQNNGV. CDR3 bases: TGTGCCAGCAGCACCACGAGGACTAGCGGGGGCAATGAGCAGTTCTTC. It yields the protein CASSTTRTSGGNEQFF.

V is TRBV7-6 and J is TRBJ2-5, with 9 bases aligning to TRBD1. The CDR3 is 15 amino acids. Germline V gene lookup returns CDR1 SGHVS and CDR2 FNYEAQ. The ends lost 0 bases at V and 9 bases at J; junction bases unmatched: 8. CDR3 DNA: TGTGCCAGCAGCTTAGCGCTGGACAGGGACAGGGCCCAGTACTTC. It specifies CASSLALDRDRAQYF.

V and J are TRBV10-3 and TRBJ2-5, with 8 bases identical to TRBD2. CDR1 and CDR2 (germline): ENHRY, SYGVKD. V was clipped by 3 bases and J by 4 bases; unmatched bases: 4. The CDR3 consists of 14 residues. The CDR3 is CAISDRAGGETQYF. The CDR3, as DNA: TGTGCCATCAGTGATAGGGCGGGAGGAGAGACCCAGTACTTC.

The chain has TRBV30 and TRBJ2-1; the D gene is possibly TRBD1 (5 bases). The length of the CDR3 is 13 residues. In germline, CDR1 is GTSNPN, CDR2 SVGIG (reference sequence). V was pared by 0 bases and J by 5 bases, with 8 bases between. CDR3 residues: CAWSVQVDNEQFF. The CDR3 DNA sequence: TGTGCCTGGAGTGTACAGGTCGACAATGAGCAGTTCTTC.

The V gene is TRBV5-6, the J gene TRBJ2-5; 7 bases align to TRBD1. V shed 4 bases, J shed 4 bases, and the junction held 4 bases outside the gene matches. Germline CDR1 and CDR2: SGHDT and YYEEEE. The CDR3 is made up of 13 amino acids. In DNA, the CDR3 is TGTGCCAGCAGCGAGGGGGCTGGAGAGACCCAGTACTTC. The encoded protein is CASSEGAGETQYF.

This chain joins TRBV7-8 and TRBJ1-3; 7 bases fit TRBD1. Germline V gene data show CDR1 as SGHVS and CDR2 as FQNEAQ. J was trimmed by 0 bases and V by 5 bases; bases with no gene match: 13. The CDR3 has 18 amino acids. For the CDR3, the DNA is TGTGCCAGCAGCGTCCGGGACAGACACTCATTCTCTGGAAACACCATATATTTT. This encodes CASSVRDRHSFSGNTIYF.

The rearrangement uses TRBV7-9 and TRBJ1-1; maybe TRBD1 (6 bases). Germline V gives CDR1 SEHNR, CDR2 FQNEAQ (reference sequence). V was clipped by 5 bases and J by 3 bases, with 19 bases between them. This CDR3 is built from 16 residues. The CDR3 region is CASSQTGGKGYTEAFF. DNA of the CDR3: TGTGCCAGCAGCCAGACGGGGGGCAAAGGCTACACTGAAGCTTTCTTT.

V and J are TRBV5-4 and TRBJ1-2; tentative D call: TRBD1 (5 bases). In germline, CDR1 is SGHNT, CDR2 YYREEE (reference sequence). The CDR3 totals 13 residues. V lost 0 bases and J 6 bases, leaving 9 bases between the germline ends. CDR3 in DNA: TGTGCCAGCAGCTTGGGCGGGGGGAATGGCTACACCTTC. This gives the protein CASSLGGGNGYTF.

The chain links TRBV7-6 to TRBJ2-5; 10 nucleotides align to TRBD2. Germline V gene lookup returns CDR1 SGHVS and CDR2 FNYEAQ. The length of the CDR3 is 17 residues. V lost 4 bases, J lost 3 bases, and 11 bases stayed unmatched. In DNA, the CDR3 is TGTGCCAGCAGCTCGGACTGGGGCAGCGGGGGGGAAGAGACCCAGTACTTC. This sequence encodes CASSSDWGSGGEETQYF.